Here is one T cell receptor (beta chain) with its context. These data belong to a study of blood T cell repertoires in COVID-19. Study at large: Sites across the United States, Italy and Spain contributed samples from acute and convalescent COVID-19. Nucleic acid was either cDNA or gDNA, and it came from T cells, B-cell-depleted T cells, or PBMCs.

The CDR3 totals 14 residues. Germline V gene lookup returns CDR1 SEHNR and CDR2 FQNEAQ (reference sequence). V shed 5 bases, J shed 0 bases, and the junction held 4 bases outside the gene matches. Some clones are missing from TCRdb's copy, which holds only in-frame ones; the method was immunoSEQ multiplex PCR. The sample shows 250,000 to 300,000 clones, under 90% of them seen only once. Clinical history reported by participants formed the basis on which cohorts were assigned. The material sequenced was PBMCs or T cells enriched from blood (not recorded which). V and J are TRBV7-9 and TRBJ2-7, with 7 bases identical to TRBD1. The receptor was isolated from a man between 18 and 29 years old who had recovered from COVID-19. The CDR3 bases are TGTGCCAGCAGCCCCGCAGGGGGCTCCTACGAGCAGTACTTC. It codes for CASSPAGGSYEQYF.